What follows is one T cell receptor (beta chain) and its context. The CDR3 runs 17 residues. In germline, CDR1 is MDHEN, CDR2 SYDVKM. With 5 bases removed from V and 0 bases from J, the gap between germline ends came to 19 bases. This record comes from a study of OX40 agonist ivuxolimab in advanced cancers. About the research overall: Ivuxolimab is a fully human IgG2 antibody that activates OX40 (CD134).

Method: immunoSEQ multiplex PCR; TCRdb's copy keeps in-frame clones and lacks some. The repertoire holds roughly 12,000 clones, with more than 70% as singletons. The chain is built from TRBV28 and TRBJ2-5, with D perhaps given as TRBD1 or TRBD2 (5 bases each). This receptor was taken from an adult with an advanced solid tumor such as melanoma, head and neck, liver or kidney cancer. This specimen was CD4+ or CD8+ T cells sorted from blood, taken in a trial of the OX40 agonist ivuxolimab. The CDR3 nucleotides read TGTGCCAGCAGTCCACCCCGGGACGGGCTGTACCAAGAGACCCAGTACTTC. It translates to CASSPPRDGLYQETQYF.